This T cell receptor (beta chain) was captured in a study of cytomegalovirus exposure and HLA in healthy donors (TCRdb year 2017). For context, the study as a whole: In an earlier analysis of under 600 of the donors, approximately 260 Gb of sequence data and about 110 million unique TCR beta sequences from about 179 million T cells were reported. Roughly 310 gigabases of sequencing data and tens of millions of unique TCR sequences were included in an early release covering roughly 600 HLA-typed donors. Among 398 genotyped donors of the cohort, an average of approximately 240,000 unique TCR beta nucleotide sequences were sequenced per donor, around a sixth of them non-productive. To predict cytomegalovirus infection status, the study brought together high-throughput TCR immunosequencing, statistical association of individual TCRs with disease status, and machine learning. A separate validation cohort of 90 to 150 different subjects was used in addition to the 666-subject first cohort. The later analysis used no new phenotypic data to find candidate immune exposures, relying instead on TCR beta sequences and their occurrence across donors. An earlier analysis of around 640 of the donors used high-throughput TCR beta sequencing to judge whether each TCR beta V gene segment behaved as functional or pseudogenic. A later analysis re-examined previously published TCR beta repertoires from about 700 donors and added high-resolution HLA genotyping to investigate patterns of TCR occurrence. The aim of the study was to test whether cataloging public T cell receptors could identify signatures of past pathogen exposure. Every repertoire in the discovery cohort had been generated on one and the same sequencing platform. Because of strong linkage in the cohort, 5 or 6 DR-DQ haplotypes were treated as single units for association and clustering. The number of donors typed differed by locus, with 629-630 for A, B, C, DRB1 and DQB1, approximately 500 for DQA1, about 610 for DPA1, and under 490 for DPB1. A later genetic analysis took genome-wide SNP genotypes for 398 of the 666 donors and used that subset as a discovery cohort. The study used immunosequencing to profile the T cell repertoires of more than 650 subjects and linked those repertoires to cytomegalovirus serostatus. HLA typing included class I and class II loci at four-digit resolution. Donor age, sex, ethnicity and CMV serostatus were compiled together with the repertoire data. The genetic ancestry cluster associated with self-reported Caucasian donors included approximately 85% of the approximately 410 genotyped donors.

The library was prepared using the immunoSEQ multiplex PCR assay. The multiplex PCR relied on a mix of 60 forward primers for TCR Vbeta segments and 13 reverse primers for TCR Jbeta segments. The CDR3 region of rearranged TCR beta genes was amplified from genomic DNA with a multiplex PCR assay. The amplified TCR beta libraries were sequenced on the Illumina HiSeq System as 87-base-pair reads. In the paper's pipeline: A later analysis tallied some 79 million unique TCR beta chains across the 550 to 850 repertoires, and around 9.9 million of those chains were shared by two or more donors. Raw reads were error-corrected and collapsed into unique sequences by a nearest-neighbor algorithm in which closely related sequences were merged to remove PCR and sequencing errors. V, D and J gene segments were assigned by aligning CDR3 sequences to IMGT reference sequences. For a sequence to be retained, a match of at least six nucleotides to both a V gene segment and a J gene segment was required. A rearrangement counted as productive if the CDR3 had no stop codons and remained in frame with V and J, and every other rearrangement counted as non-productive. CDR3 was defined by IMGT convention, running from the second conserved V-encoded cysteine to the conserved J-encoded phenylalanine. The earlier analysis of some 580 of the donors excluded any sequence lacking an unambiguous match to a single V gene segment. In an earlier analysis of around 600 of the donors, V segments were called functional above 56.7% productive rearrangements and were called segregating when the between-donor standard deviation exceeded 5%. To diagnose cytomegalovirus status from the catalog of TCR beta chain sequences, a statistical classification framework was built. V and J gene assignment, in a later analysis, came from comparing TCR nucleotide sequences with IMGT/GENE-DB human TR gene sequences. In a later analysis, CDR3 sequences and most-parsimonious VDJ recombination scenarios were assigned using the TCRdist pipeline. In a later analysis, every TCR beta chain was defined by the combination of its CDR3 amino acid sequence and its V-gene family, and reads without a unique V-gene family were dropped. As a way to deal with suspected cross-contamination and a sequencing artifact, a later analysis dropped more than 500 nucleotide sequences that were highly shared and had low generation probability. A later analysis calculated a clonal expansion index for each public chain from normalized within-repertoire ranks of inferred template counts. In a later analysis, generation probabilities were computed with a VDJ recombination model fitted to out-of-frame rearrangements, and the resulting probabilities were checked against IGoR. A later analysis scored TCR-TCR, TCR-HLA and TCR-CMV co-occurrence with hypergeometric tests, applying a repertoire-size bias correction to TCR pairs. In a later analysis, false discovery rates were estimated by permuting HLA or CMV assignments 20 times. In a later analysis, co-occurring TCRs were grouped using DBSCAN, with TCRdist sequence similarity added in when clustering inside HLA-allele-positive subsets. For co-occurrence clustering, repertoires with fewer than 30,000 or more than 120,000 public chains were excluded, along with several repertoires with anomalous nucleotide sharing. What TCRdb holds here is the immuneACCESS table cut down to in-frame rearrangements. Part of the clones is not present; checked against another copy, under half of the missing clones reflect an unresolved V gene, and the others are unexplained. The DNA gave D and trimming, while V, J and clone size come from that table. The sample table holds over 100,000 clones. 5.5% to 8% of the sample comes from the top ten.

General findings and caveats noted by the study authors: V-gene and J-gene trimming of TCR beta chains was associated with a missense DCLRE1C variant in a later genetic analysis, and the association was replicated in an independent cohort. In a later analysis, HLA-associated TCR beta chains showed more clonal expansion and lower generation probabilities than non-associated chains that were equally common. The classifier was reported to diagnose cytomegalovirus status with high specificity and sensitivity in both the original cohort and the validation cohort. A cluster of highly shared sequence variants was judged likely to be a technical artifact of the sequencing pipeline. The cohort was sequenced for TCR beta chains only, and without alpha or paired-chain data the features that could be detected were limited. In an earlier analysis of some 500 of the donors, most TCR beta V segments appeared in productive rearrangements about 87% or about 30% of the time, broadly matching IMGT annotations. While some public TCRs were present in many individuals, most TCR sequences turned up only very rarely across donors. In vitro tests confirmed that a few of the cytomegalovirus-associated TCR beta chains recognize cytomegalovirus antigens. According to a later analysis, parvovirus B19, influenza, CMV and Epstein-Barr virus appeared linked to several top co-occurrence clusters. Seventeen rarely observed V segments, including chromosome 9 orphons, were excluded from the earlier analysis of about 500 of the donors because counts were too low. A further reported finding was that TCR beta sequences accurately predicted the HLA-A and HLA-B alleles for most subjects in the first cohort. It was suggested by the authors that the approach could potentially be generalized to other disease states and immunological phenotypes. The study listed around 160 TCR beta chains as associated with cytomegalovirus. When HLA alleles, especially DR and DQ, strongly co-occurred, attributing TCR associations to individual alleles was difficult. At a false discovery rate of 0.05, a later analysis linked under 20,000 TCR beta sequences to specific HLA alleles. The presence/absence analyses assumed that sequencing depth was roughly uniform across donors, and that assumption may not be true. Some IMGT-functional V segments, including TRBV6-2 and TRBV6-3, could not be told apart with the 87-base-pair reads, so those segments were excluded. A later analysis found that TCR association rates varied across HLA loci, with DRB1 alleles showing the most associated TCRs and HLA-C alleles the fewest. CMV serostatus was the only immune exposure information available for the cohort. In a later analysis, most CMV-associated TCR beta chains were found to appear HLA-restricted, with HLA associations seemingly driven largely by CMV exposure. In a later genetic analysis, fewer N-insertions in productive TCRs were reported among donors in an Asian-associated ancestry cluster than the roughly 700-donor mean. Correlated functional status among segregating V segments might reflect linkage disequilibrium, but an unknown experimental factor could not be ruled out. HLA typing was unavailable for some donors at each locus, so association tests used only the typed subset.

With respect to this clone: Its antigen target is currently unknown.

CDR1 and CDR2 are read off the germline V gene as SGHVS and FQNEAQ. V and J are trimmed by 5 bases and 8 bases, and the gene matches miss 8 bases of the junction. Including the terminal cysteine and phenylalanine, the CDR3 comprises 16 residues. Only the CDR3 region is kept as DNA, spanning 48 bases read in frame from base 1. The cohort comprised several hundred healthy bone marrow donors. At the time of sampling, every cohort member was nominally healthy, though immune exposures that went unrecorded were likely present. The donor was CMV seropositive and was included in the group of almost 300 seropositive cohort members. A peripheral blood sample was collected from each donor, and TCR beta sequencing was performed on peripheral blood mononuclear cells. Genomic DNA extraction from the blood cell samples was performed with the Qiagen DNeasy Blood Extraction Kit.

The source material was PBMCs. This sequence was found in a man aged 40-49 years in good health and CMV-seropositive. This chain is built from TRBV7-8 and TRBJ2-2; TRBD2 lines up with 13 middle nucleotides. The CDR3 reads CASSVGLAGELGELFF. The sequenced DNA: TGTGCCAGCAGCGTCGGACTAGCGGGAGAGTTGGGGGAGCTGTTTTTT. The variable domain in full, with residues beyond the CDR3 obtained from the reference TRBV7-8 and TRBJ2-2 genes, is GAGVSQSPRYKVAKRGQDVALRCDPISGHVSLFWYQQALGQGPEFLTYFQNEAQLDKSGLPSDRFFAERPEGSVSTLKIQRTQQEDSAVYLCASSVGLAGELGELFFGEGSRLTVL.